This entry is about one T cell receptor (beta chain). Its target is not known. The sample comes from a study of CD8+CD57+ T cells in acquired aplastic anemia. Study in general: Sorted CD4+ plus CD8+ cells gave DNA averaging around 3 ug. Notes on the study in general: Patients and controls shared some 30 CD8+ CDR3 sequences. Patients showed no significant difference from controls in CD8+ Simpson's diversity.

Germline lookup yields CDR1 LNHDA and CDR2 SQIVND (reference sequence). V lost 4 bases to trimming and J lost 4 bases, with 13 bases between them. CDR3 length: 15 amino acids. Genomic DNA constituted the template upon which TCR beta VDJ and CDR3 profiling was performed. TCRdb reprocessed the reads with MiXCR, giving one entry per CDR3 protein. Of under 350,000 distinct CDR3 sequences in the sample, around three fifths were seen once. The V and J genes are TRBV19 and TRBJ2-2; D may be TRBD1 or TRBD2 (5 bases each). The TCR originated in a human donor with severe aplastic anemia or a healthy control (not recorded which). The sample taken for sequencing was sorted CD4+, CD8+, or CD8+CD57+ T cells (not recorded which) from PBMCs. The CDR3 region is CASSTFGAGTGELFF. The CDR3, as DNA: TGTGCCAGTAGTACATTCGGGGCGGGCACCGGGGAGCTGTTTTTT.